This T cell receptor beta chain was found in a study of blood T cell repertoires in COVID-19. On the study more broadly: The origin of the acute and convalescent COVID-19 samples was the United States, Italy and Spain.

Methods used by the authors: Reference gene primer amplification yielded estimated nucleated cell counts. Generated by immunoSEQ multiplex PCR, the TCRdb table keeps only in-frame clones and is missing some. The V and J calls and clone size are taken from that table; D and trimming were inferred from the DNA. The table records 200,000 to 250,000 clones, about 82% of them present only once. Followed over time, Seattle patients had been enrolled while infection was active. Sequencing was done on a sample of peripheral blood. The TCR sequence derives from a woman aged 70-85 years with COVID-19, enrolled during active disease.

As DNA, the CDR3 is TGTGCCACCCAACAGGGGATCAACTATGGCTACACCTTC. The encoded protein is CATQQGINYGYTF. The chain joins TRBV6-5 to TRBJ1-2, with TRBD1 matching over 7 bases. This CDR3 has 13 amino acids. The ends lost 10 bases at V and 2 bases at J; junction bases unmatched: 7. From germline, CDR1 is MNHEY and CDR2 SVGAGI.